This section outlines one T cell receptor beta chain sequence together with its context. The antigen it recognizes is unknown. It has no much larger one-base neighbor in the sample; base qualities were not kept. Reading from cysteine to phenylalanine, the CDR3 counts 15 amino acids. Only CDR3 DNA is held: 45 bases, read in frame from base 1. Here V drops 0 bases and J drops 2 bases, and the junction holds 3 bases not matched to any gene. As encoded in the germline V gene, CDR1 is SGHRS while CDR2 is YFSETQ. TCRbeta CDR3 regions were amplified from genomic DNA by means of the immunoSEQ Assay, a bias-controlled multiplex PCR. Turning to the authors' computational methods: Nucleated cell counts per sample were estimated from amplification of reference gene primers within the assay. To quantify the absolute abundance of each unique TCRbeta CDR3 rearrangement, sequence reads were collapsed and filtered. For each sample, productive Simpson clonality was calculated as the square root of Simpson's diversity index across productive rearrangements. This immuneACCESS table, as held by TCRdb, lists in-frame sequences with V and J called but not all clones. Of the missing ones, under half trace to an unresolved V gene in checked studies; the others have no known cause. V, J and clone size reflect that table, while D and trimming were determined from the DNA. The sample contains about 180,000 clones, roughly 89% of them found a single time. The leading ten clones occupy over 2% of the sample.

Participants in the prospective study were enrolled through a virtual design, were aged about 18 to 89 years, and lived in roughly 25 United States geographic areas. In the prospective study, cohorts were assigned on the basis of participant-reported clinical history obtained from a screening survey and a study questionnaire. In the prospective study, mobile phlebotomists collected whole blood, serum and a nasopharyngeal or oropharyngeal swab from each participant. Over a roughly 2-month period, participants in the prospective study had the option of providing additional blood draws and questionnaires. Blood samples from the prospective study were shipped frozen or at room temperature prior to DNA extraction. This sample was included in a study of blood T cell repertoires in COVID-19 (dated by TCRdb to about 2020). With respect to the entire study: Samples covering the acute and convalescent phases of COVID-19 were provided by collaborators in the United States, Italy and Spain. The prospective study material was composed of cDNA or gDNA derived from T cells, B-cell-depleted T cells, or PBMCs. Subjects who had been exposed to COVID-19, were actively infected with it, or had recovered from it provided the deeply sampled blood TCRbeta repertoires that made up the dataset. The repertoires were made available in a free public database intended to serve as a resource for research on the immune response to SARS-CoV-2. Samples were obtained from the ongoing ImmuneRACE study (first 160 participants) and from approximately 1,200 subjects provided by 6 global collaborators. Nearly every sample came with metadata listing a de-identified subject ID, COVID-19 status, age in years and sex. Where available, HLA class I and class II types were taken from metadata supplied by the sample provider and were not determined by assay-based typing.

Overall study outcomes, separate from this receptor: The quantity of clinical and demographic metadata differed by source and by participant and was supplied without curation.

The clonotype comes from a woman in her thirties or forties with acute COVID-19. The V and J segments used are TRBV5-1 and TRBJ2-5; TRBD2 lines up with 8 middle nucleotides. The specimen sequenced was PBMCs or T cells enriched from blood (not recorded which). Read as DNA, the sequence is TGCGCCAGCAGCTTGGCCAGCGGGGGACAAGAGACCCAGTACTTC. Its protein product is CASSLASGGQETQYF.